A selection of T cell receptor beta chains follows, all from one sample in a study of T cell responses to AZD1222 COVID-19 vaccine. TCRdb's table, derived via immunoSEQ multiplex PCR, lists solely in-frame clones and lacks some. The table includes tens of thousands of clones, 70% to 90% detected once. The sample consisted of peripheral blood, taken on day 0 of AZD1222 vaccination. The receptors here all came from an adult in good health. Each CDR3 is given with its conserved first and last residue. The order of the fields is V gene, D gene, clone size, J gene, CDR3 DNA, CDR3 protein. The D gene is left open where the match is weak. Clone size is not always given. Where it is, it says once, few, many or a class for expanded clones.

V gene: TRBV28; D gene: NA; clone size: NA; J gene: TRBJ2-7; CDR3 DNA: TGTGCCACAAGTCAGTCCTACGAGCAGTACTTC; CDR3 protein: CATSQSYEQYF
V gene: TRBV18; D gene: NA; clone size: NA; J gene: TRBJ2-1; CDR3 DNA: TGTGCCAGCTCACCAGGACTGTACAATGAGCAGTTCTTC; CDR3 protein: CASSPGLYNEQFF
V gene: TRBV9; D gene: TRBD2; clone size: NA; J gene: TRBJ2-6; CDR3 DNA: TGTGCCAGCAGCGTGAGCGGGGGGGCCGCTGGGGCCAACGTCCTGACTTTC; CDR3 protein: CASSVSGGAAGANVLTF
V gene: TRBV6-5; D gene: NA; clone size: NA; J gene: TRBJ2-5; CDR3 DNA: TGTGCCAGCAGTTTGACAGTCCCCCGGCACCAAGAGACCCAGTACTTC; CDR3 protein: CASSLTVPRHQETQYF
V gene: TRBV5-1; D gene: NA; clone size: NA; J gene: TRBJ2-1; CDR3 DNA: TGCGCCAGCAGCTTGGGACCGGGTGACCGGGAGCAGTTCTTC; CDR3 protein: CASSLGPGDREQFF
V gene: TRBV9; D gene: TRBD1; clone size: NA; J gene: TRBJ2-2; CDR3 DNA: TGTGCCAGCAGCGGAGGACCGGGACAGGTAATAGACACCGGGGAGCTGTTTTTT; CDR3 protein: CASSGGPGQVIDTGELFF
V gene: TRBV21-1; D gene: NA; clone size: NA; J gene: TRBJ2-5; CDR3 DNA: TGTGCCAGCAACCCAGGACAGGGGGCTAAGACCCAGTACTTC; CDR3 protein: CASNPGQGAKTQYF
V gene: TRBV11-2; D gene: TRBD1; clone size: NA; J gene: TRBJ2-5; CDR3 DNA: TGTGCCAGCAGCCGTCGGGACAGGGGGGGAGAGACCCAGTACTTC; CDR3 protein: CASSRRDRGGETQYF
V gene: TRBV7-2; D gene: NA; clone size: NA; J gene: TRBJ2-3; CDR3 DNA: TGTGCCAGCAGCTTAGGCAGGGGAGCGCAGTATTTT; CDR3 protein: CASSLGRGAQYF
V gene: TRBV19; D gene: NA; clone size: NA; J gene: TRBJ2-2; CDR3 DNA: TGTGCCAGTGACTGGGGCAGCCAGTCCACCGGGGAGCTGTTTTTT; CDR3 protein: CASDWGSQSTGELFF
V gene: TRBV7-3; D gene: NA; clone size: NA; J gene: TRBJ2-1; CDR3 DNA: TGTGCCAGCAGCTTAGGCGGGACTGGCAATGAGCAGTTCTTC; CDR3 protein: CASSLGGTGNEQFF
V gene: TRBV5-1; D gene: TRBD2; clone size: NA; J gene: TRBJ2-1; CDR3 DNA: TGCGCCAGCAGCCTTACTTCACTAGCGGGGACCAATGAGCAGTTCTTC; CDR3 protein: CASSLTSLAGTNEQFF
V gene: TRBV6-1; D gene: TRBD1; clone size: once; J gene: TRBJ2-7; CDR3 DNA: TGTGCCAGCAGTGAAGCGACAGGGATTGGCGAGCAGTACTTC; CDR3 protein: CASSEATGIGEQYF
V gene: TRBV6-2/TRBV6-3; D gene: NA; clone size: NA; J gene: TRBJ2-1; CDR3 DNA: TGTGCCAGCAGTTACACTAGATACAATGAGCAGTTCTTC; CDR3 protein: CASSYTRYNEQFF
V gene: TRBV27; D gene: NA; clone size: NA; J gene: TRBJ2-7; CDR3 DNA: TGTGCCAGCAGTCCTTCATCTGGGACACGGGTTTACGAGCAGTACTTC; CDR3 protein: CASSPSSGTRVYEQYF
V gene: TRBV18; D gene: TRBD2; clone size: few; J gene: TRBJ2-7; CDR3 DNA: TGTGCCAGCTCACTATCCGGGACTAACACCTACGAGCAGTACTTC; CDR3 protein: CASSLSGTNTYEQYF
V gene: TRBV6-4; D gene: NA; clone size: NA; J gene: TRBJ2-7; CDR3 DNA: TGTGCCAGCAGTGACCCGTGTCTGGAGAGCCCTAGTTACGAGCAGTACTTC; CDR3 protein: CASSDPCLESPSYEQYF
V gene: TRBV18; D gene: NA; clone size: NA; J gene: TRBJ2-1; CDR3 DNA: TGTGCCAGCTCAAAACAGAGCTCCTACAATGAGCAGTTCTTC; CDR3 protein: CASSKQSSYNEQFF
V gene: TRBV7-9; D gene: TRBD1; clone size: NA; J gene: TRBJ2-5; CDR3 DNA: TGTGCCAGCAGCTCTACAGGGGACCAAGAGACCCAGTACTTC; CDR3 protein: CASSSTGDQETQYF
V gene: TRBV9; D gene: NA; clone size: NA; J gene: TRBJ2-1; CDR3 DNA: TGTGCCAGCAGCCCGACAGACAATGAGCAGTTCTTC; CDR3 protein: CASSPTDNEQFF
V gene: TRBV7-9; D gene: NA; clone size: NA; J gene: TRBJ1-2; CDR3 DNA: TGTGCCAGCTCCCACGGGGCCGGCTATGGCTACACCTTC; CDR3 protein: CASSHGAGYGYTF
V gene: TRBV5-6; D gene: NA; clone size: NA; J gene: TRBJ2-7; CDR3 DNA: TGTGCCAGCAGCTTGGATTTGAGCGGAGAGCAGTACTTC; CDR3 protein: CASSLDLSGEQYF
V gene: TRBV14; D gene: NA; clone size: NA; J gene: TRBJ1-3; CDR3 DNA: TGTGCCAGCAGCCATCGGGGAAGCTCTGGAAACACCATATATTTT; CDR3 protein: CASSHRGSSGNTIYF
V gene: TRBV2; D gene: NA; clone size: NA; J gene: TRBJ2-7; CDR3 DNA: TGTGCCAGCACCCCGGGGGTAGCGAGCTACGAGCAGTACTTC; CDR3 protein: CASTPGVASYEQYF
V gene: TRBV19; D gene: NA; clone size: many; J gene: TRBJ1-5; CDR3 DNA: TGTGCCAGTAGTAAGGACGGTGGACATCAGCCCCAGCATTTT; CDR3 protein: CASSKDGGHQPQHF
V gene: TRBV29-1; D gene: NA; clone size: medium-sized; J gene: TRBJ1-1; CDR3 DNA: TGCAGCGTTGAATATTTAGGGGATGGAGAAAAGTACACTGAAGCTTTCTTT; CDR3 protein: CSVEYLGDGEKYTEAFF
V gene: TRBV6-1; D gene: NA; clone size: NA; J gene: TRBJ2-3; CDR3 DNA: TGTGCCAGCAGTGAATTTAGTCCGCAGTATTTT; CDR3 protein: CASSEFSPQYF
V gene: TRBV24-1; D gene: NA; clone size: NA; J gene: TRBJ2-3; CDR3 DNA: TGTGCCACCAGTGATCTGCACACAGATACGCAGTATTTT; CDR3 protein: CATSDLHTDTQYF
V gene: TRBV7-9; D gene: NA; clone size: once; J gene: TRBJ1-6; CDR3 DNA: TGTGCCAGCAGCCGGGACGGAACAGATTCACCCCTCCACTTT; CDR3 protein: CASSRDGTDSPLHF
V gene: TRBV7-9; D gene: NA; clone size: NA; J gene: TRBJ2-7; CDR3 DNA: TGTGCCAGCAGCTTAGTAAGGGGAGGCTCCTACGAGCAGTACTTC; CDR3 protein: CASSLVRGGSYEQYF
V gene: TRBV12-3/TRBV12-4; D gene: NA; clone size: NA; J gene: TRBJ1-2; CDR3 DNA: TGTGCCAGCAGTGACCAGGGTAGTATTGGCTACACCTTC; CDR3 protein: CASSDQGSIGYTF
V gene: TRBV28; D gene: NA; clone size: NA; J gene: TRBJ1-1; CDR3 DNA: TGTGCCAGCACCTCGATGGGTACTGAAGCTTTCTTT; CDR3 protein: CASTSMGTEAFF
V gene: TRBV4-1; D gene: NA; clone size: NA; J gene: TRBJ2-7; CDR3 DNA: TGCGCCAGCAGCCGGGGCACTGACAGGCGTCACTACGAGCAGTACTTC; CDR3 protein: CASSRGTDRRHYEQYF
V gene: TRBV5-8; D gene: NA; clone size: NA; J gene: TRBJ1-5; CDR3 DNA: TGTGCCAGCAAGTCAGGGATCCTCAATCAGCCCCAGCATTTT; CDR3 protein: CASKSGILNQPQHF
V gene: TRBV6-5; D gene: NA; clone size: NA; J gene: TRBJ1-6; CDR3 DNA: TGTGCCAGCAGTTACGAACACACTTGGCAATCACCCCTCCACTTT; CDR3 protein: CASSYEHTWQSPLHF